Below are 27 T cell receptor beta chains sequenced from a single sample in a study of cytomegalovirus exposure and HLA in healthy donors. Primers included in the PCR were 60 Vbeta and 13 Jbeta primers. Repertoires were generated with immunoSEQ multiplex PCR, while TCRdb's copy carries only in-frame clones and drops some. The repertoire has more than 120,000 clones, about four fifths of them found once; the top ten carry around 2.4%. Sequencing was performed on PBMCs. The source of these receptors is a male donor in good health and CMV-seronegative.

The V and J genes are TRBV4-1 and TRBJ2-2; TRBD2 matches 7 bases. J was trimmed by 5 bases and V by 1 base; bases with no gene match: 10. The CDR3 is 17 amino acids. Germline assignment: CDR1 MGHRA and CDR2 YSYEKL. CDR3 sequence (DNA): TGCGCCAGCAGCCAAGGAATCCAGCGGGGTGGGACCGGGGAGCTGTTTTTT. As protein: CASSQGIQRGGTGELFF.

The V gene is TRBV25-1, the J gene TRBJ2-7, with D possibly matching TRBD2 (5 bases). Germline V lookup: CDR1 MGHDK, CDR2 SYGVNS. Trimming took 5 bases from V and 6 from J, leaving 11 bases between them. This CDR3 comprises 12 residues. The CDR3 loop reads CASSSGRVEQYF. In DNA, the CDR3 is TGTGCCAGCAGTAGCGGCCGGGTCGAGCAGTACTTC.

This chain joins TRBV6-5 and TRBJ1-2, with TRBD1 identical over 9 bases. The CDR3 runs 15 residues. Trimming at V came to 6 bases and at J to 8 bases, leaving 13 bases not matched to a gene. Germline lookup yields CDR1 MNHEY and CDR2 SVGAGI. The CDR3 loop is CASRDEGTGREGYTF. DNA for the CDR3: TGTGCCAGCAGGGACGAGGGGACAGGGAGGGAGGGCTACACCTTC.

J is TRBJ2-3 and V is TRBV4-1; D not resolved. CDR3 size: 15 residues. Germline loops: CDR1 MGHRA, CDR2 YSYEKL. The V gene lost 1 base and the J gene lost 0 bases, with 8 bases spanning the gap. The CDR3 region has the DNA TGCGCCAGCAGCCAAGTAATTTCTAGCACAGATACGCAGTATTTT. This translates into CASSQVISSTDTQYF.

This chain connects TRBV13 to TRBJ2-2; a possible D gene is TRBD2 (6 bases). The CDR3 is 14 amino acids. V lost 5 bases and J lost 5, with 12 bases in between. The germline CDR1 and CDR2 sequences are PRHDT and FYEKMQ (reference sequence). The CDR3 nucleotides read TGTGCCAGCAGCGTCTTGCTAGCGACCGGGGAGCTGTTTTTT. It specifies CASSVLLATGELFF.

The chain combines TRBV29-1 with TRBJ2-1; tentatively, D is TRBD1 (6 bases). Germline V gives CDR1 SQVTM, CDR2 ANQGSEA. The CDR3 has 13 residues. The chain's CDR3 is CSARDNRSREQFF. The CDR3 DNA reads TGCAGTGCCCGGGACAACCGGTCCAGGGAGCAGTTCTTC.

This clone is a singleton in its sample. This rearrangement joins TRBV19 to TRBJ1-1; 8 bases map to TRBD1. The V gene end was trimmed by 5 bases and the J gene end by 6 bases; junction bases not matched to a gene: 5. CDR3 length: 13 residues. Germline V gene data show CDR1 as LNHDA and CDR2 as SQIVND (reference sequence). CDR3 sequence: CASSPQGAAEAFF. The CDR3 DNA is TGTGCCAGTAGTCCTCAGGGGGCGGCTGAAGCTTTCTTT. Using reference TRBV19 and TRBJ1-1 for the parts outside the CDR3, the full variable domain is DGGITQSPKYLFRKEGQNVTLSCEQNLNHDAMYWYRQDPGQGLRLIYYSQIVNDFQKGDIAEGYSVSREKKESFPLTVTSAQKNPTAFYLCASSPQGAAEAFFGQGTRLTVV.

The chain joins TRBV7-8 to TRBJ2-1; D ambiguous. The germline V gene has CDR1 SGHVS and CDR2 FQNEAQ. V lost 5 bases, J lost 13 bases, and 18 bases lay in between. The CDR3 spans 13 residues. CDR3 coding DNA: TGTGCCAGCAGCCCCCCGGTTTCCCTCTTCCAGTTCTTC. Amino acids: CASSPPVSLFQFF.

This chain connects TRBV21-1 to TRBJ2-4; no DNA check was done on the table's D call, TRBD1. TRBV21-1 is a documented pseudogene. The CDR3 is made up of 16 amino acids. CDR3 nucleotide sequence: TGTGCCAGCAGCAAAGGCGAGGGGACAGGCTCGGACATTCAGTACTTC. Protein product: CASSKGEGTGSDIQYF.

This clone appeared once. This rearrangement joins TRBV27 to TRBJ1-1, with TRBD1 matching 7 bases. Per the germline V gene, CDR1 is MNHEY and CDR2 is SMNVEV (reference sequence). This CDR3 contains 12 residues. V dropped 8 bases and J dropped 7; count of bases not matched to a gene: 7. The DNA for the CDR3 is TGTGCCAGCGCCTTTAGGACAGGTGAAGCTTTCTTT. Its protein product is CASAFRTGEAFF.

This rearrangement joins TRBV5-4 to TRBJ2-7, with 10 bases that match TRBD2. Germline lookup yields CDR1 SGHNT and CDR2 YYREEE (reference sequence). V shed 3 bases, J shed 2 bases, and the junction held 5 bases outside the gene matches. The CDR3 spans 15 residues. As DNA, the CDR3 is TGTGCCAGCAGCTCTACTAGCGGGGCCCCCTACGAGCAGTACTTC. Translation: CASSSTSGAPYEQYF.

This chain links TRBV5-4 with TRBJ2-7, with 9 bases fitting TRBD1. V lost 4 bases to trimming and J lost 1 base; unmatched junction nucleotides: 15. The CDR3 is 18 amino acids. Germline-derived CDR1 and CDR2 are SGHNT and YYREEE (reference sequence). CDR3 residues: CASSVSIGQGIPSYEQYF. The CDR3, as DNA: TGTGCCAGCAGCGTCTCCATAGGACAGGGGATCCCATCCTACGAGCAGTACTTC.

V usage is TRBV4-3 and J usage is TRBJ2-1, with 9 bases lining up with TRBD2. Germline CDR1 reads LGHNA; CDR2 reads YSLEER. J gave up 4 bases and V 2 bases, and 3 bases lay outside the gene matches. The CDR3 consists of 15 residues. The CDR3, as DNA: TGCGCCAGCAGCCAAATAAGCGGGGGGTACAATGAGCAGTTCTTC. It yields the protein CASSQISGGYNEQFF.

The chain uses TRBV6-6 and TRBJ2-7, with 9 bases matching TRBD2. This CDR3 is built from 16 residues. Germline loops: CDR1 MNHNY, CDR2 SVGAGI (reference sequence). V lost 2 bases, J lost 4 bases, and 9 bases stayed unmatched. CDR3 nucleotides: TGTGCCAGCAGTTACCGCGCGGGGGCGGGAGGGTACGAGCAGTACTTC. This codes for CASSYRAGAGGYEQYF.

This chain joins TRBV27 and TRBJ2-7, with no clear D. Looked up from germline, CDR1 is MNHEY and CDR2 is SMNVEV (reference sequence). The CDR3 has 13 residues. Trimming removed 0 bases from V and 3 bases from J, with 6 bases in between. CDR3: CASSLSANYEQYF. CDR3 nucleotides: TGTGCCAGCAGTTTATCGGCAAACTACGAGCAGTACTTC.

The chain links TRBV5-1 to TRBJ2-6; no reliable D call. CDR1 is SGHRS and CDR2 is YFSETQ in the germline V gene. This CDR3 region has 15 residues. The ends were cut back, 4 bases at V and 0 bases at J, with 8 bases in the middle. In nucleotides, the CDR3 is TGCGCCAGCAGCCCGTCGGGCTCTGGGGCCAACGTCCTGACTTTC. Translating it yields CASSPSGSGANVLTF.

This sequence joins TRBV2 and TRBJ2-7; the D gene is possibly TRBD1 (5 bases). The V gene lost 7 bases and the J gene lost 4 bases, with 17 bases spanning the gap. Germline-derived CDR1 and CDR2 are SNHLY and FYNNEI. The CDR3 sequence is 14 residues long. The CDR3 region has the DNA TGTGCCAGCACCCAGGAGAGACAGAAATACGAGCAGTACTTC. Protein product: CASTQERQKYEQYF.

The genes are TRBV6-6 and TRBJ2-7; D might be TRBD1 (6 bases). Germline CDR1 is MNHNY and CDR2 is SVGAGI (reference sequence). The CDR3 has 12 residues. The V and J ends lost 5 bases and 3 bases respectively, with 8 bases between them. CDR3 DNA sequence: TGTGCCAGCAGTCCGACAGGCTACGAGCAGTACTTC. This gives the protein CASSPTGYEQYF.

The chain joins TRBV7-2 to TRBJ2-1, with 8 positions matching TRBD2. The V segment lost 4 bases and the J segment 3 bases; nucleotides outside the gene matches: 8. In germline, CDR1 is SGHTA, CDR2 FQGNSA. The CDR3 contains 16 residues. CDR3 protein: CASSWVAGSYYNEQFF. In nucleotides, the CDR3 is TGTGCCAGCAGCTGGGTAGCGGGAAGCTACTACAATGAGCAGTTCTTC.

V is TRBV7-9 and J is TRBJ2-5; 9 bases agree with TRBD2. The germline gives CDR1 SEHNR, CDR2 FQNEAQ (reference sequence). The CDR3 consists of 14 residues. J gave up 4 bases and V 5 bases, and 5 bases lay outside the gene matches. The CDR3 loop reads CASSQIAGVETQYF. DNA of the CDR3: TGTGCCAGCAGCCAAATAGCGGGAGTAGAGACCCAGTACTTC.

V and J are TRBV7-8 and TRBJ2-3; D ambiguous. Per the germline V gene, CDR1 is SGHVS and CDR2 is FQNEAQ. Trimming cost V 4 bases and J 14 bases, with 16 bases left between them. This CDR3 has 12 amino acids. The DNA for the CDR3 is TGTGCCAGCAGCTACCTGGCGGAACGTAGGTATTTT. This sequence encodes CASSYLAERRYF.

This clone was recorded a few times. This sequence joins TRBV6-5 and TRBJ2-4, with 7 positions matching TRBD2. The germline V gene has CDR1 MNHEY and CDR2 SVGAGI. The CDR3 sequence is 15 residues long. V lost 2 bases to trimming and J lost 8 bases; unmatched junction nucleotides: 9. The CDR3, as DNA: TGTGCCAGCAGTTACCAACCGGGAGGCTGGGACATTCAGTACTTC. Its translation is CASSYQPGGWDIQYF.

This chain links TRBV7-2 with TRBJ2-7, with D hard to call. CDR1 and CDR2 (germline): SGHTA, FQGNSA. This CDR3 has 13 amino acids. V gave up 0 bases and J gave up 7 bases, with 10 bases separating them. CDR3 DNA: TGTGCCAGCAGCTTAGCTAGTTCTAGTGAGCAGTACTTC. Translating it yields CASSLASSSEQYF.

The chain is built from TRBV30 and TRBJ1-2; TRBD1 matches 7 bases. The V gene end was trimmed by 4 bases and the J gene end by 5 bases; junction bases not matched to a gene: 7. This CDR3 has 13 amino acids. Per germline, CDR1 GTSNPN and CDR2 SVGIG (reference sequence). CDR3 sequence reads: CAWNRGLRYGYTF. The CDR3 DNA sequence: TGTGCCTGGAACAGGGGACTTCGGTATGGCTACACCTTC. Together with reference TRBV30 and TRBJ1-2, the CDR3 gives the full variable domain: SQTIHQWPATLVQPVGSPLSLECTVEGTSNPNLYWYRQAAGRGLQLLFYSVGIGQISSEVPQNLSASRPQDRQFILSSKKLLLSDSGFYLCAWNRGLRYGYTFGSGTRLTVV.

The CDR3 reads CASSLGQGGSRYQPQHF. The CDR3 DNA reads TGTGCCAGCAGCTTGGGCCAGGGTGGATCCCGCTATCAGCCCCAGCATTTT. The V call is TRBV7-8, the J call TRBJ1-5; D is possibly TRBD1 (5 bases). This CDR3 region has 17 residues. Trimming removed 3 bases from V and 5 bases from J, with 20 bases in between. Germline-derived CDR1 and CDR2 are SGHVS and FQNEAQ.

J is TRBJ2-1 and V is TRBV11-2; TRBD1 aligns across 8 bases. The junction had 2 bases not matched to a gene; V was cut back by 5 bases and J by 5 bases. The CDR3 is 13 residues long. The germline V gene has CDR1 SGHAT and CDR2 FQNNGV. The CDR3 coding sequence is TGTGCCAGCAGCCTGGGACAGGACAATGAGCAGTTCTTC. Protein product: CASSLGQDNEQFF.

The DNA of the CDR3 is TGTGCCAGCAGCTTCCCCACAGGGGGCGGCGAGCAGTACTTC. This gives the protein CASSFPTGGGEQYF. The genes are TRBV5-6 and TRBJ2-5; 9 bases map to TRBD1. With the DNA end fitting TRBJ2-7 better, the J assignment may be wrong. CDR3 length: 14 amino acids. Germline CDR1 is SGHDT and CDR2 is YYEEEE.